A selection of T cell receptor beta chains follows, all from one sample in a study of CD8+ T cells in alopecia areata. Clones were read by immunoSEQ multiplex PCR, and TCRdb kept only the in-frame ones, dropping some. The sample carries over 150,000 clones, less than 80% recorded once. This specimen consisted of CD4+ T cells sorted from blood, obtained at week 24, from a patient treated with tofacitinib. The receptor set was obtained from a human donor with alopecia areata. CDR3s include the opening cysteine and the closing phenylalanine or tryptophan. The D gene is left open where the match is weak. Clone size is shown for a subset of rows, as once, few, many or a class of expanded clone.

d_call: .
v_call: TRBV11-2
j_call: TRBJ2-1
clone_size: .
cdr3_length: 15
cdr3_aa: CASSRSVTGRYEQFF
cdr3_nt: TGTGCCAGCAGCCGGTCCGTGACAGGGAGGTATGAGCAGTTCTTC

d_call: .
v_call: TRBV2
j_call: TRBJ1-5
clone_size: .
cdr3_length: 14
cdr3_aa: CASTQGSGDQPQHF
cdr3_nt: TGTGCCAGCACCCAAGGATCAGGGGATCAGCCCCAGCATTTT

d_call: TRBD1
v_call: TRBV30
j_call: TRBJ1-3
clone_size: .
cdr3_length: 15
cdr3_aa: CAWSDGTGSGNTIYF
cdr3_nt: TGTGCCTGGAGCGACGGGACAGGATCCGGAAACACCATATATTTT

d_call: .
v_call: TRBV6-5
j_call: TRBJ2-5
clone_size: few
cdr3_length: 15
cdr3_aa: CASSYLGGEGETQYF
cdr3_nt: TGTGCCAGCAGTTACTTAGGAGGCGAGGGGGAGACCCAGTACTTC

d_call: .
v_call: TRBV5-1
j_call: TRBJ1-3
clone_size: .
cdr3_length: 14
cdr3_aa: CASSLSGTGNTIYF
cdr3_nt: TGCGCCAGCAGCTTGAGCGGGACTGGAAACACCATATATTTT

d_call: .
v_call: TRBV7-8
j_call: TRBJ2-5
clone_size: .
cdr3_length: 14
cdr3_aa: CASSLSGGQETQYF
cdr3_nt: TGTGCCAGCAGCTTATCCGGGGGCCAAGAGACCCAGTACTTC

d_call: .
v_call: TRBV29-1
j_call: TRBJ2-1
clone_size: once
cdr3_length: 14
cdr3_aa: CSVVVRRVYNEQFF
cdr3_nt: TGCAGCGTTGTGGTTCGAAGGGTCTACAATGAGCAGTTCTTC

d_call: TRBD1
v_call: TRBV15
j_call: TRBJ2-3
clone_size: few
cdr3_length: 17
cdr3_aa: CATSRATGGWGADTQYF
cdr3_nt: TGTGCCACCAGCAGAGCGACAGGGGGCTGGGGAGCAGATACGCAGTATTTT

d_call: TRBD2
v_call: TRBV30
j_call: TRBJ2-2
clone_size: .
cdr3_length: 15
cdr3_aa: CARTSGGTNTGELFF
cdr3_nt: TGTGCCCGGACTAGCGGGGGTACGAACACCGGGGAGCTGTTTTTT

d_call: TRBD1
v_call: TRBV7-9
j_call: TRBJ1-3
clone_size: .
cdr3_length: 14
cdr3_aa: CASSPTGAGNTIYF
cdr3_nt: TGTGCCAGCAGCCCGACAGGGGCTGGAAACACCATATATTTT

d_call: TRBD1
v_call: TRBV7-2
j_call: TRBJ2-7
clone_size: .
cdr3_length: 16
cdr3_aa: CASSFPGQGASYEQYF
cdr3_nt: TGTGCCAGCAGCTTCCCCGGACAGGGGGCCTCCTACGAGCAGTACTTC

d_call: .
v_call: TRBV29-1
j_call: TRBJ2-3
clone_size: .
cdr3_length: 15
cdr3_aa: CSASPRQGRADTQYF
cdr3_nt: TGCAGCGCTAGCCCCAGACAAGGGCGGGCAGATACGCAGTACTTT

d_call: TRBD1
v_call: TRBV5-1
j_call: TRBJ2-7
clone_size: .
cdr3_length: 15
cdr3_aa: CASSLRDSRNGEQYF
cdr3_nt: TGCGCCAGCAGCCTACGGGACAGTCGAAATGGCGAGCAGTACTTC

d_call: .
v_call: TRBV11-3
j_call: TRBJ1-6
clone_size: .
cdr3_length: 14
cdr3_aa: CASSFRGAGSPLHF
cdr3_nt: TGTGCCAGCAGCTTCCGAGGGGCAGGGTCACCCCTCCACTTT

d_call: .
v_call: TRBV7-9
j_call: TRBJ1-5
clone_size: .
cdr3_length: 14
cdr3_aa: CASSLGQDNQPQHF
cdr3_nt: TGTGCCAGCAGCTTGGGGCAGGATAATCAGCCCCAGCATTTT

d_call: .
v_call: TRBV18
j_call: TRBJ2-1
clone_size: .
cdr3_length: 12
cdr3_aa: CASSPVSYEQFF
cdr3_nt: TGTGCCAGCTCACCAGTGTCCTATGAGCAGTTCTTC

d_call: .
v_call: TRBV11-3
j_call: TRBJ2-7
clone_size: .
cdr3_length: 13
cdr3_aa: CASRAGASYEQYF
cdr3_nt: TGTGCCAGCAGGGCAGGGGCCTCCTACGAGCAGTACTTC

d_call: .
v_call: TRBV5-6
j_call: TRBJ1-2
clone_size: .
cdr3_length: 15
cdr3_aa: CASSLYPGDLEGYTF
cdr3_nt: TGTGCCAGCAGCTTGTACCCAGGGGACCTTGAGGGCTACACCTTC

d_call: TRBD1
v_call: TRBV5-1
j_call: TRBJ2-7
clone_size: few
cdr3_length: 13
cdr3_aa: CASSSPQGYEQYF
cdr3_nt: TGCGCCAGCAGCTCCCCACAGGGGTACGAGCAGTACTTC

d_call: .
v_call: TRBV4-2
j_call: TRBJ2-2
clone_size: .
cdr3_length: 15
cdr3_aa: CASSQDRDGLGELFF
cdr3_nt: TGTGCCAGCAGCCAAGATAGGGACGGGTTGGGGGAGCTGTTTTTT

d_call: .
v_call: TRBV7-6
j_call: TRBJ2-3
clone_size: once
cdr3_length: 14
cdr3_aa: CASSFRDPADTQYF
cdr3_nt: TGTGCCAGCAGCTTCCGGGATCCAGCGGATACGCAGTATTTT

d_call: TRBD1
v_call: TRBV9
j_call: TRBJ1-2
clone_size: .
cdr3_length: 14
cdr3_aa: CASSSGGQVSGYTF
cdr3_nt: TGTGCCAGCAGCTCCGGAGGACAGGTCTCTGGCTACACCTTC

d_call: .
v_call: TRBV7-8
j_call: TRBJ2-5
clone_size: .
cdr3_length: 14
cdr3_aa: CASTASRVRETQYF
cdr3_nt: TGTGCCAGCACCGCGTCACGGGTACGAGAGACCCAGTACTTC

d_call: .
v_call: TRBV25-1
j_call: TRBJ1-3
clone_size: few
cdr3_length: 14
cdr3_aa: CASSADYSGNTIYF
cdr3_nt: TGTGCCAGCAGTGCGGACTACTCTGGAAACACCATATATTTT

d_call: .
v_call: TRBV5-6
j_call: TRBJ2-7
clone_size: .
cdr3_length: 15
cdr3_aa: CASSLPLGAGYEQYF
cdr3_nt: TGTGCCAGCAGCTTGCCACTTGGCGCGGGCTACGAGCAGTACTTC

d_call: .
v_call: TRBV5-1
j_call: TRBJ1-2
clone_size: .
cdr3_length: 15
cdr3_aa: CASSLDPVTKDGYTF
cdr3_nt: TGCGCCAGCAGCTTGGATCCGGTTACAAAGGATGGCTACACCTTC

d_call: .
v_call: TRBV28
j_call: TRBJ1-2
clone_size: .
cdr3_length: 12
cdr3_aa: CASSSGAGGYTF
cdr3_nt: TGTGCCAGCAGTTCAGGGGCGGGAGGCTACACCTTC

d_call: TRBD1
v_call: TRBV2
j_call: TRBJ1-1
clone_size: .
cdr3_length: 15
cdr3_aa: CASRTFGQGRTEAFF
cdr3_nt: TGTGCCAGCAGAACATTCGGACAGGGCCGCACTGAAGCTTTCTTT

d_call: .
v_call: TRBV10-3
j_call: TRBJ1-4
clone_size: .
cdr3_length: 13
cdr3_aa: CAISEDIGEKLFF
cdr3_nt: TGTGCCATCAGTGAGGACATAGGCGAAAAACTGTTTTTT

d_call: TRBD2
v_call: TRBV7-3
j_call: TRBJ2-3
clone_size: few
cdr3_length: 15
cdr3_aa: CASSFGGGLPDTQYF
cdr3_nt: TGTGCCAGCAGCTTTGGCGGGGGGCTGCCAGATACGCAGTATTTT

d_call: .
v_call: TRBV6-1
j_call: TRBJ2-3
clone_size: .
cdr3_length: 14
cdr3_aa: CASSRNTGTDTQYF
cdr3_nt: TGTGCCAGCAGCCGCAACACAGGCACAGATACGCAGTATTTT

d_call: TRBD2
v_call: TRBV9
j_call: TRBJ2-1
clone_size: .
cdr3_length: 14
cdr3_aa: CASSVGLAGLEQFF
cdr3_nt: TGTGCCAGCAGCGTCGGACTAGCGGGGTTGGAGCAGTTCTTC

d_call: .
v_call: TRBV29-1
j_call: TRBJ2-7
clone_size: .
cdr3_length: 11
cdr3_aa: CSVYRSYEQYF
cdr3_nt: TGCAGCGTCTACAGATCCTACGAGCAGTACTTC

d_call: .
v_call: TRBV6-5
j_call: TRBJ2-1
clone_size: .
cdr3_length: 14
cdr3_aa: CASSQRSRWNEQFF
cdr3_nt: TGTGCCAGCAGTCAGCGGTCAAGGTGGAATGAGCAGTTCTTC

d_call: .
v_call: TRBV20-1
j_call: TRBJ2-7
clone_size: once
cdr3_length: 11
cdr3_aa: CSALIGYEQYF
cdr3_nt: TGCAGTGCTTTAATTGGCTACGAGCAGTACTTC

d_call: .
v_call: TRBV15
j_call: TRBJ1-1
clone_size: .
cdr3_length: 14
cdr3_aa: CATSRGRVGTEAFF
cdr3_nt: TGTGCCACCAGCAGAGGCCGGGTTGGGACTGAAGCTTTCTTT

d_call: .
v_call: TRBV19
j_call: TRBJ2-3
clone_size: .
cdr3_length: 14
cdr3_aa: CASSIGAASDTQYF
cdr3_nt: TGTGCCAGTAGTATAGGGGCAGCATCAGATACGCAGTATTTT

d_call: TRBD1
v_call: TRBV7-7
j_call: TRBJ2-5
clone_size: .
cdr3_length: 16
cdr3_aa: CASSARDRVGQETQYF
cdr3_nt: TGTGCTAGCAGTGCCCGGGACAGGGTTGGCCAAGAGACCCAGTACTTC

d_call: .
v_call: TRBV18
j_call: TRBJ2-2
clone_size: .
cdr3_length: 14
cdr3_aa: CASSRGRNTGELFF
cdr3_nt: TGTGCCAGCTCACGGGGACGGAACACCGGGGAGCTGTTTTTT

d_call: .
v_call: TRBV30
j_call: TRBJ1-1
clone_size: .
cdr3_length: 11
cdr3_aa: CAWTGTTEAFF
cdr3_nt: TGTGCCTGGACTGGGACCACTGAAGCTTTCTTT

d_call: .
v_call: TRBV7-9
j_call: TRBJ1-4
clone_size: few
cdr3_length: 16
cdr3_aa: CASSLGNTGSGEKLFF
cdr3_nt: TGTGCCAGCAGCTTAGGGAATACAGGGAGCGGTGAAAAACTGTTTTTT

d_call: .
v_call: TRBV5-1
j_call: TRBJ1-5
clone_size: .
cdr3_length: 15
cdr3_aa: CASRRDTGSNQPQHF
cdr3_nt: TGCGCCAGCAGACGGGACACTGGTAGCAATCAGCCCCAGCATTTT

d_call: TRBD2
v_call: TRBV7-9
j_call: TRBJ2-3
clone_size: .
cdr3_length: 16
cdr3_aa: CASSLGAGDALDTQYF
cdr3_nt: TGTGCCAGCAGCTTAGGAGCGGGGGATGCTCTGGATACGCAGTATTTT

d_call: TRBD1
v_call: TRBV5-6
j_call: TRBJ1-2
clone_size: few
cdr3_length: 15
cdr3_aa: CASSGRDRSGYGYTF
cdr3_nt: TGTGCCAGCAGTGGTCGGGACAGGTCAGGGTATGGCTACACCTTC

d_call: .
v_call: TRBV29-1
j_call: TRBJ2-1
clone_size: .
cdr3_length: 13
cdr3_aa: CSVTGQRVGEQFF
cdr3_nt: TGCAGCGTTACGGGTCAGAGGGTTGGGGAGCAGTTCTTC

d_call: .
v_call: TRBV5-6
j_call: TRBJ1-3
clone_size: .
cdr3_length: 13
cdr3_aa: CASSFTRRNTIYF
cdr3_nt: TGTGCCAGCAGCTTCACCCGCAGAAACACCATATATTTT

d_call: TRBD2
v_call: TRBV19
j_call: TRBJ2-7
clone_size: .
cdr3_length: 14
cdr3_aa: CASSGLAGYYEQYF
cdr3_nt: TGTGCCAGTAGCGGACTAGCGGGGTACTACGAGCAGTACTTC

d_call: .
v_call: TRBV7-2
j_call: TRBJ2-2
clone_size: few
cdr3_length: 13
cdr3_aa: CASSLFPGGELFF
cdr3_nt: TGTGCCAGCAGCTTATTTCCGGGCGGGGAGCTGTTTTTT

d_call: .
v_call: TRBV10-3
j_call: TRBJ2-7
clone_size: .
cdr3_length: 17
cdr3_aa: CAISGWMTEKLTYEQYF
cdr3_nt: TGTGCCATCAGTGGCTGGATGACAGAAAAACTAACCTACGAGCAGTACTTC

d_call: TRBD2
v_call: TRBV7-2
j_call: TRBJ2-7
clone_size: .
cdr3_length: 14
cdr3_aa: CASRPGLAGYEQYF
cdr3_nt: TGTGCCAGCAGACCGGGACTAGCAGGCTACGAGCAGTACTTC

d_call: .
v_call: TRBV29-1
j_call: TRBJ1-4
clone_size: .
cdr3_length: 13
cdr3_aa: CSVDEGNGEKLFF
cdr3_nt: TGCAGCGTTGATGAGGGGAATGGCGAAAAACTGTTTTTT

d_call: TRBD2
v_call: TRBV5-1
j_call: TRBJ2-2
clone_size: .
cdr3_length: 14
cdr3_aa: CASRPGTSTGELFF
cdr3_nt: TGCGCCAGCAGGCCCGGGACTAGCACCGGGGAGCTGTTTTTT

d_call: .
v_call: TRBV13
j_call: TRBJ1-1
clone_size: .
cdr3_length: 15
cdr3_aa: CASSRKGRTNTEAFF
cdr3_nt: TGTGCCAGCAGCCGGAAGGGACGGACGAACACTGAAGCTTTCTTT

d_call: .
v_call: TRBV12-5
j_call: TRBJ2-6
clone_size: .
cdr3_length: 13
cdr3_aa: CASGLSGANVLTF
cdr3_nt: TGTGCTAGTGGTTTATCTGGGGCCAACGTCCTGACTTTC

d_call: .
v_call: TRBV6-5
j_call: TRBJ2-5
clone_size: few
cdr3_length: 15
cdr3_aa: CASSYSMMIGETQYF
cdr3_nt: TGTGCCAGCAGTTACTCGATGATGATCGGGGAGACCCAGTACTTC

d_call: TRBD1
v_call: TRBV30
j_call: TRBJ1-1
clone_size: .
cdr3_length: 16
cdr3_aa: CAWSPGTGRGGTEAFF
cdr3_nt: TGTGCCTGGAGTCCCGGGACAGGGAGGGGAGGAACTGAAGCTTTCTTT